This TCR beta chain stems from a study of T cell responses to AZD1222 COVID-19 vaccine. Details on this clone: Antigen unknown.

Profiled with immunoSEQ multiplex PCR; TCRdb holds only in-frame clones, not every one. Here the sample spans around 78,000 clones, 70% to 90% being singletons. The length of the CDR3 is 15 residues. Trimming cost V 1 base and J 3 bases, with 10 bases left between them. CDR1 is LNHNV and CDR2 is YYDKDF in the germline V gene (reference sequence). Study-level points and caveats: Only a handful of AZD1222 recipients, five to seven in all, had baseline seropositivity. Repertoires were sampled only after the peak T cell response. Clonal diversity was possibly underestimated; the donors were predominantly white British and more often female.

The TCR comes from an adult in good health. The material sequenced was peripheral blood, taken on day 0 of MenACWY control vaccination. The chain recombines TRBV15 with TRBJ1-5, with D possibly TRBD1 on 5 matching bases. This CDR3 is CATSRAGVINQPQHF. The CDR3 DNA reads as TGTGCCACCAGCAGAGCGGGGGTGATCAATCAGCCCCAGCATTTT.